Following are 10 T cell receptor beta chains from one sample sequenced in a study of blood T cell repertoires in COVID-19. TCRdb's table, derived via immunoSEQ multiplex PCR, lists solely in-frame clones and lacks some. Of more than 150,000 clones listed, approximately 90% are singletons. The sample comprised peripheral blood. The source is a woman in her 70s with COVID-19, enrolled during active disease.

The chain carries TRBV12-3 or TRBV12-4 and TRBJ2-5; TRBD2 might be the D (5 bases). Trimming cost V 6 bases and J 2 bases, with 10 bases left between them. The CDR3 consists of 13 residues. This chain's CDR3 is CASRMSGQETQYF. CDR3 in DNA: TGTGCCAGCAGGATGAGCGGACAAGAGACCCAGTACTTC.

The V gene is TRBV14, the J gene TRBJ2-7; TRBD2 agrees at 13 bases. From germline, CDR1 is SGHDN and CDR2 FVKESK. This CDR3 is built from 19 residues. Unmatched junction bases numbered 12, after V lost 4 bases and J lost 0 bases. CDR3 sequence reads: CASSPTSGRALQSSYEQYF. CDR3 DNA: TGTGCCAGCAGCCCAACTAGCGGGAGGGCCCTTCAGAGCTCCTACGAGCAGTACTTC.

The chain couples TRBV28 to TRBJ1-6; D gene uncertain. The germline CDR1 and CDR2 sequences are MDHEN and SYDVKM. Trimming stripped 5 bases from V and 14 bases from J, with 13 bases between. This CDR3 spans 12 amino acids. The CDR3 spells CASSTEFLSLHF. In DNA, the CDR3 is TGTGCCAGCAGTACGGAGTTTTTGTCCCTCCACTTT.

A few counts support this clone. CDR3 protein: CASRPGIRGTQYF. The DNA of the CDR3 is TGTGCCAGCAGGCCCGGGATCAGGGGGACCCAGTACTTC. The J gene is TRBJ2-5, the V gene TRBV12-3 or TRBV12-4; D might be TRBD1 (6 bases). The CDR3 is 13 residues long. V was pared by 6 bases and J by 7 bases, with 15 bases between.

CDR3 coding DNA: TGTGCCAGCAGCCGTACCGGGACTCCCCTCGAGCAGTACTTC. This translates into CASSRTGTPLEQYF. The chain combines TRBV3-1 (or the pseudogene TRBV3-2) with TRBJ2-7; D possibly corresponds to TRBD2 (6 bases). Germline CDR1 LGHDT, CDR2 YNNKEL (reference sequence). The CDR3 length is 14 residues. Trimming removed 4 bases at V and 6 bases at J, with 16 bases between.

The rearrangement uses TRBV7-2 and TRBJ2-3; D is possibly TRBD2 (5 bases). The V gene lost 2 bases and the J gene lost 6 bases, with 15 bases spanning the gap. This CDR3 comprises 15 residues. Germline assignment: CDR1 SGHTA and CDR2 FQGNSA. CDR3 residues: CASSLSPAGVDTQYF. CDR3 DNA: TGTGCCAGCAGCTTAAGCCCGGCGGGTGTGGATACGCAGTATTTT.

The V and J genes are TRBV9 and TRBJ2-2; 12 bases line up with TRBD2. The CDR3 covers 17 residues. The germline CDR1 and CDR2 sequences are SGDLS and YYNGEE. Unmatched junction bases numbered 11, after V lost 4 bases and J lost 7 bases. The CDR3 coding sequence is TGTGCCAGCAGCAATCGACTAGCGGGAGAAGTAGTCGGGGAGCTGTTTTTT. It specifies CASSNRLAGEVVGELFF. The whole variable domain, filled in from reference TRBV9 and TRBJ2-2, reads DSGVTQTPKHLITATGQRVTLRCSPRSGDLSVYWYQQSLDQGLQFLIQYYNGEERAKGNILERFSAQQFPDLHSELNLSSLELGDSALYFCASSNRLAGEVVGELFFGEGSRLTVL.

This clone occurred once. The gene calls are TRBV2 and TRBJ2-2; TRBD2 agrees at 13 bases. V lost 6 bases, J lost 5 bases, and 3 bases stayed unmatched. Per the germline V gene, CDR1 is SNHLY and CDR2 is FYNNEI. This CDR3 comprises 15 residues. CDR3 protein: CASSETSGGTGELFF. DNA for the CDR3: TGTGCCAGCAGCGAGACTAGCGGGGGGACCGGGGAGCTGTTTTTT.

The chain links TRBV9 to TRBJ1-2, with a weak D call TRBD1 (5 bases). With 0 bases removed from V and 3 bases from J, the gap between germline ends came to 18 bases. The CDR3 has 17 amino acids. CDR1 is SGDLS, CDR2 YYNGEE, per germline. The CDR3 here is CASSVDLKGNSDYGYTF. The CDR3 DNA reads TGTGCCAGCAGCGTAGATCTCAAGGGGAATTCTGACTATGGCTACACCTTC. Combining the CDR3 with reference TRBV9 and TRBJ1-2 gives the whole variable domain DSGVTQTPKHLITATGQRVTLRCSPRSGDLSVYWYQQSLDQGLQFLIQYYNGEERAKGNILERFSAQQFPDLHSELNLSSLELGDSALYFCASSVDLKGNSDYGYTFGSGTRLTVV.

V usage is TRBV7-8 and J usage is TRBJ2-7; 10 nucleotides align to TRBD1. Germline values: CDR1 SGHVS, CDR2 FQNEAQ. J was trimmed by 2 bases and V by 3 bases; bases with no gene match: 7. This CDR3 comprises 16 residues. CDR3 amino acids: CASSFLPGQGTYEQYF. CDR3 coding DNA: TGTGCCAGCAGCTTCCTTCCGGGACAGGGGACCTACGAGCAGTACTTC.